The text below deals with one T cell receptor beta chain. What it recognizes is unknown. The sample originates from a study of T cells after posttransplantation cyclophosphamide. Sequenced by immunoSEQ multiplex PCR; TCRdb stores in-frame clones only, minus some. Here the sample spans some 4,100 clones, roughly 94% being singletons. The CDR3 runs 16 residues. V was clipped by 3 bases and J by 5 bases, with 16 bases between them. Germline CDR1 reads LNHNV; CDR2 reads YYDKDF (reference sequence). Findings of the study overall: TRB overlap between skin or GI tissue T cells and blood was limited.

Source material: naive CD4+ T cells sorted from PBMCs. This receptor was taken from a man aged 50 to 59. V gene TRBV15 combines with J gene TRBJ1-4; D gene unclear. The CDR3 protein is CATSRGTRGRNEKLFF. The DNA for the CDR3 is TGTGCCACCAGCAGGGGAACAAGAGGGAGAAATGAAAAACTGTTTTTT.